This T cell receptor (beta chain) came from a study of cytotoxic CD8 clonotypes in ibrutinib-treated CLL. Germline V lookup: CDR1 LGHNT, CDR2 FRNRAP. The CDR3 extends over 13 amino acids. Trimming removed 2 bases at V and 4 bases at J, with 6 bases between. Assay: immunoSEQ multiplex PCR; the TCRdb copy retains only in-frame clones and omits some. Of about 200,000 clones in the sample, around 70% were seen once. The sequences come from PBMCs, collected after 12 months of ibrutinib treatment. The TCR was taken from a human donor with chronic lymphocytic leukemia. The chain has TRBV12-5 and TRBJ1-3, with D hard to call. Here the CDR3 DNA reads TGTGCTAGTGGTTTGTATGGGGGAAACACCATATATTTT. It encodes CASGLYGGNTIYF. The full variable domain, its missing parts supplied by reference TRBV12-5 and TRBJ1-3, is DARVTQTPRHKVTEMGQEVTMRCQPILGHNTVFWYRQTMMQGLELLAYFRNRAPLDDSGMPKDRFSAEMPDATLATLKIQPSEPRDSAVYFCASGLYGGNTIYFGEGSWLTVV.